One T cell receptor beta chain is described in this entry. Its antigen is undetermined. The time point denotes: week 11, during vaccination. In every dose of vaccine, 300 ug of mutant IDH1 20-mer peptide was given alongside topical imiquimod. Repertoires were generated with immunoSEQ multiplex PCR, while TCRdb's copy carries only in-frame clones and drops some. The profile covers about 60,000 clones, with about 84% appearing a single time and roughly 3.6% taken by the ten largest. This record belongs to a study of a mutant IDH1 vaccine in newly diagnosed glioma. The CDR3 loop spans 13 amino acids. Sequences were derived from PBMCs, sampled from a glioma patient whose treatment included an IDH1 peptide vaccine. The V call is TRBV21-1, the J call TRBJ2-3. TRBV21-1 is tagged as a pseudogene. The sequence was obtained from a young man with glioma. CDR3 amino acids: CASSPHVGDTQYF. The CDR3 region has the DNA TGTGCCAGCAGCCCACACGTCGGAGATACGCAGTATTTT.